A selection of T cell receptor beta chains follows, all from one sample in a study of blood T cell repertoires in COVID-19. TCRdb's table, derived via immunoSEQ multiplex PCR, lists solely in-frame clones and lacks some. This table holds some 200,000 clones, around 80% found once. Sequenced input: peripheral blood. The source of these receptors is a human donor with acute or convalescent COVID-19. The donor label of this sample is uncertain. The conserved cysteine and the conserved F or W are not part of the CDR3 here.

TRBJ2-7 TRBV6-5 ASSYSGTGNGEQY
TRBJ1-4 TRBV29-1 SVVGTTATNEKLF
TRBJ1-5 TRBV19 ASRRQGLADSNQPQH
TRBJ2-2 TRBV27 ASRLSGRANTGELF
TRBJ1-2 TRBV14 ASSRYEGYGYT
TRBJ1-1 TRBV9 ASSVGVRQGATEAF
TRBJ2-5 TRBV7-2 AGSFSGLQETQY
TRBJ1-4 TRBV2 ASRPRSTGATNEKLF
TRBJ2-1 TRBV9 ASSAPGLADLNEQF
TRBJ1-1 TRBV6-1 ASSEIRVRAF
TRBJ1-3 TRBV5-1 ASSSTGPSGNTIY
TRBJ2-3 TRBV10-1 ASNNGLAEPVVTQY
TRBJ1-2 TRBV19 ASRGQALNGYT
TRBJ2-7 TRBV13 ASSPTGTGNPSYEQY
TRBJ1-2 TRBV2 ASSPAGDYGYT
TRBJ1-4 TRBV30 AWSPRRGLGVSAFTNEKLF
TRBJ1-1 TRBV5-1 ASSFGGTGANTEAF
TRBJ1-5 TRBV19 ASSTDRGPLSNQPQH
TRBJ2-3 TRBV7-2 ASSPSGIRKDTQY
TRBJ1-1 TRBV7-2 ASSFSPTGGLTEAF
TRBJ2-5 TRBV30 AWSVRGRAEETQY
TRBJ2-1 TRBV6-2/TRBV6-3 ASSYEGRRNEQF
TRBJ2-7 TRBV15 ATSRGLIYEQY
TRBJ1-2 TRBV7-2 ASSLRVSNGYT
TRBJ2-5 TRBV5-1 ASSLVTRLETQY
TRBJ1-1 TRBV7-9 ASSPEKGVNTEAF
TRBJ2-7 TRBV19 ATYPGQGYEQY
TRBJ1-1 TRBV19 ATWHPGVRSTEAF
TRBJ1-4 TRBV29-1 SVTGGDTNEKLF
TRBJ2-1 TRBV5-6 ASSSLSWREGHNEQF
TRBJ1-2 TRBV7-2 ASSLARNLNYGYT
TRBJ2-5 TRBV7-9 ASSLAGGQETQY
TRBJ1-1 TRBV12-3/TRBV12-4 ASSTGGTEAF
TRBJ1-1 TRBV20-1 SASGRGFPNTEAF
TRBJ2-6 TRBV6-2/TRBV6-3 ASSPLAGGLGANVLT
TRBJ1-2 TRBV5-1 ASSSTDRVRGYT
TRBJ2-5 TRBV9 ASSVVAGRTETQY
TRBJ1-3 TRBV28 ASSFQGARGNTIY
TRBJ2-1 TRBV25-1 ASSESQGFNEQF
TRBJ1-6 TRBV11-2 ASSPTGGWDGSPLH
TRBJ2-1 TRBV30 AWARLVGGNEQF
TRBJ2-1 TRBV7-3 ASSLLAGGPNEQF
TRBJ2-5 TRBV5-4 ASSSYRGETQY
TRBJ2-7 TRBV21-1 ASSKVQHVHEQY
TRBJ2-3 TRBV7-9 ASSLDRDTQY
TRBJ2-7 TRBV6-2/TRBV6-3 ASSYRQGSSYEQY
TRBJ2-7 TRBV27 ARELAGGYEQY
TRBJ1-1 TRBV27 ASSPRLTLRDTEAF
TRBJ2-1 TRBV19 ASSIGDLGGNEQF
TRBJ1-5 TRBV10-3 AISDPQGGKNQPQH
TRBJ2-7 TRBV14 ASRINRTSGIIPHEQY
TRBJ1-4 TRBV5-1 ASRITGREGEKLF
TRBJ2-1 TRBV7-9 ASSPGLAGGRNEQF
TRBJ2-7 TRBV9 ASSPGTGGFSYEQY
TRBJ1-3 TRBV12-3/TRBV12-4 ASGGNTIY